This T cell receptor beta chain originates from a study of tumor and adjacent non-tumor tissue in lung cancer. At the level of the study: Histology: around twelve adenocarcinoma, a couple of squamous cell carcinoma, 1 small cell lung cancer. About 4.17 million productive TCRbeta reads were obtained per sample on average. Stage I to III disease affected roughly ten men and about five women aged roughly 31 to 76.

Regarding this clonotype: What it binds is not known.

RNA was extracted from bulk tissue without any cell sorting. More than 3 cm separated this lung sample from the edge of the tumor. Whole-study findings and limits: Higher tumor TCR diversity was associated with shorter survival.

The CDR3 runs to 17 residues. CDR1 and CDR2 (germline): LNHNV, YYDKDF (reference sequence). Trimming left V 1 base short and J 3 bases short, with 16 bases between. The library came from three nested PCR rounds adapted from ARM-PCR protocols. Via MiXCR, TCRdb re-called the multiplex PCR reads, giving one row per CDR3 protein. The sample carries 44,000 or so distinct CDR3 sequences, approximately 59% recorded once. Source material: distant non-tumor lung tissue. This sequence originates from a middle-aged woman with non-small cell lung cancer. This sequence joins TRBV15 and TRBJ1-3; D is uncertain. This chain's CDR3 is CATSRGRGSGLGNTIYF. CDR3 sequence (DNA): TGTGCCACCAGCAGAGGTCGGGGAAGCGGCCTTGGAAACACCATATATTTT.